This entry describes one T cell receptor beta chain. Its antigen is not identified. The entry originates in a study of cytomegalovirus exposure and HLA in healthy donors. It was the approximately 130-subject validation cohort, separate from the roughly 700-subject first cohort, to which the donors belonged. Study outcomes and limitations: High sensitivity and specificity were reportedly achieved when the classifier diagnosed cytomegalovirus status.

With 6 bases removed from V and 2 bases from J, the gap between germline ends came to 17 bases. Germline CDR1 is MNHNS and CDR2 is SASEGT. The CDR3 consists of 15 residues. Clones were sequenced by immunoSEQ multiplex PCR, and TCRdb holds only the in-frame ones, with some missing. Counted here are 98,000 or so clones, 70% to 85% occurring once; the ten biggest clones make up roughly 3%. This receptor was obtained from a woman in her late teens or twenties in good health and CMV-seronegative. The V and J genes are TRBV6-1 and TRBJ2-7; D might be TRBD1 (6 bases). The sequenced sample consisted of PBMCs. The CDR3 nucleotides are TGTGCCAGCAGACTTTGGGACACGGAAGCCTACGAGCAGTACTTC. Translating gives CASRLWDTEAYEQYF.